Included here is one T cell receptor beta chain sequence, with context. Its antigen is currently not known. No clone much larger than this one lies a single base away; base qualities are absent. These data belong to a study of cytomegalovirus exposure and HLA in healthy donors (TCRdb year 2017). The study in broad terms: An earlier analysis of 587 of the donors reported approximately 300 Gb of sequence data and some 110 million unique TCR beta sequences obtained from around 190 million T cells. An early release covering about 600 HLA-typed donors comprised about 300 gigabases of sequencing data and around 80 million unique TCR sequences. The genetic ancestry cluster associated with self-reported Caucasian donors included roughly 84% of the approximately 410 genotyped donors. The study was designed to test whether signatures of past pathogen exposure could be identified by cataloging public T cell receptors. Using immunosequencing, the study profiled T cell repertoires from about 650 subjects and related those repertoires to cytomegalovirus serostatus. A separate validation cohort of roughly 130 different subjects was used in addition to the approximately 670-subject first cohort. High-throughput TCR immunosequencing, statistical association of individual TCRs with disease status, and machine learning were combined to predict cytomegalovirus infection status. To study patterns of TCR occurrence, a later analysis re-analyzed previously published TCR beta repertoires from around 670 donors and added high-resolution HLA genotyping. Rather than drawing on any new phenotypic data, the later analysis identified candidate immune exposures from TCR beta sequences and the way those sequences occurred across donors. An earlier analysis of around 540 of the donors applied high-throughput TCR beta sequencing to assess whether each TCR beta V gene segment acted as functional or pseudogenic. Donor age, sex, ethnicity and CMV serostatus were compiled together with the repertoire data. Genome-wide SNP genotypes for about three fifths of the roughly 670 donors were used in a later genetic analysis, which treated that subset as a discovery cohort. Every discovery cohort repertoire had been produced on one sequencing platform. HLA typing included class I and class II loci at four-digit resolution. Typing coverage differed by locus: A, B, C, DRB1 and DQB1 were typed in roughly 629-640 donors, DQA1 in roughly 510, DPA1 in approximately 600, and DPB1 in 472. A handful of DR-DQ haplotypes were handled as single units for association and clustering because linkage in the cohort was strong. Among around 400 genotyped donors of the cohort, an average of roughly 230,000 unique TCR beta nucleotide sequences was sequenced per donor, of which about 19% were non-productive.

The cohort was made up of approximately 670 healthy bone marrow donors. All cohort members were sampled while nominally healthy, although unrecorded immune exposures were likely present. The donor was CMV seronegative and belonged to the group of 380 or so seronegative cohort members. A peripheral blood sample was collected from each donor, and TCR beta sequencing was performed on peripheral blood mononuclear cells. Genomic DNA was extracted from the blood cell samples with the Qiagen DNeasy Blood Extraction Kit. The paper as a whole reports these results and caveats: In both the original and validation cohorts, the classifier was reported to diagnose cytomegalovirus status with high specificity and sensitivity. An earlier analysis of approximately 590 of the donors showed that most TCR beta V segments appeared in productive rearrangements either about 90% or about 30% of the time, which broadly matched IMGT annotations. In the study, roughly 160 TCR beta chains were listed as associated with cytomegalovirus. Correlated functional status among segregating V segments might reflect linkage disequilibrium, but an unknown experimental factor could not be ruled out. Strong co-occurrence of HLA alleles, especially DR and DQ, made assigning TCR associations to individual alleles difficult. The only immune exposure information available for the cohort was CMV serostatus. Several of the top co-occurrence clusters appeared to be linked to parvovirus B19, influenza, CMV and Epstein-Barr virus, according to a later analysis. In a later genetic analysis, fewer N-insertions in productive TCRs were reported among donors in an Asian-associated ancestry cluster than the roughly 640-donor mean. According to the authors, the approach could potentially be generalized to other disease states and immunological phenotypes. An association between a missense DCLRE1C variant and V-gene and J-gene trimming of TCR beta chains was found in a later genetic analysis and replicated in an independent cohort. A later analysis found that TCR association rates varied across HLA loci, with DRB1 alleles showing the most associated TCRs and HLA-C alleles the fewest. HLA typing was unavailable for some donors at each locus, so association tests used only the typed subset. Three of the identified cytomegalovirus-associated TCR beta chains were confirmed in vitro to be specific for cytomegalovirus antigens. The cohort was sequenced for TCR beta chains only, and without alpha or paired-chain data the features that could be detected were limited. A cluster of highly shared sequence variants was judged likely to represent a technical artifact of the sequencing pipeline. Because counts were too low, about 18 rarely observed V segments, including chromosome 9 orphons, were excluded from the earlier analysis of around 640 of the donors. Presence/absence analyses assumed roughly uniform sequencing depth across donors, an assumption that may not hold. Compared with equally common non-associated chains, HLA-associated TCR beta chains in a later analysis were more clonally expanded and had lower generation probabilities. A further reported finding was that TCR beta sequences accurately predicted the HLA-A and HLA-B alleles for most subjects in the first cohort. A later analysis associated some 17,000 TCR beta sequences with specific HLA alleles at a false discovery rate of 0.05. Most TCR sequences were seen in very few donors, while some public TCRs were found in many individuals. Some IMGT-functional V segments, including TRBV6-2 and TRBV6-3, could not be told apart with the 87-base-pair reads, so those segments were excluded. Most CMV-associated TCR beta chains appeared to be HLA-restricted in a later analysis, and the HLA associations seemed to be driven largely by CMV exposure.

Library construction relied on the immunoSEQ multiplex PCR assay. For the multiplex PCR, a mixture combining 60 forward primers for TCR Vbeta segments and 13 reverse primers for TCR Jbeta segments was used. The CDR3 region of rearranged TCR beta genes was amplified from genomic DNA by a multiplex PCR assay. On the Illumina HiSeq System, the amplified TCR beta libraries were sequenced as 87-base-pair reads. Concerning the study's data processing: In a later analysis, approximately 74 million unique TCR beta chains were counted across the 666 repertoires, and some 10 million of these chains were shared by at least two donors. To remove PCR and sequencing errors, raw reads were error-corrected and collapsed into unique sequences using a nearest-neighbor algorithm that merged closely related sequences. To assign V, D and J gene segments, CDR3 sequences were aligned to IMGT reference sequences. Each retained sequence needed at least a six-nucleotide match to both a V gene segment and a J gene segment. Rearrangements were classified as productive when the CDR3 lacked stop codons and remained in frame with V and J, and all other rearrangements were classified as non-productive. Following IMGT convention, CDR3 was defined as the stretch from the second conserved V-encoded cysteine to the conserved J-encoded phenylalanine. The earlier analysis of about 620 of the donors excluded sequences that lacked an unambiguous match to a single V gene segment. In an earlier analysis of 587 of the donors, V segments were called functional above 56.7% productive rearrangements and were called segregating when the between-donor standard deviation exceeded 5%. A statistical classification framework was built for diagnosing cytomegalovirus status from the catalog of TCR beta chain sequences. In a later analysis, TCR nucleotide sequences were compared against IMGT/GENE-DB human TR gene sequences so that V and J genes could be assigned. Using the TCRdist pipeline, a later analysis assigned CDR3 sequences along with most-parsimonious VDJ recombination scenarios. A later analysis defined each TCR beta chain by its CDR3 amino acid sequence plus V-gene family, and excluded reads lacking a unique V-gene family. In a later analysis, nearly 600 highly shared, low-generation-probability nucleotide sequences were removed to address suspected cross-contamination and a sequencing artifact. A later analysis calculated a clonal expansion index for each public chain from normalized within-repertoire ranks of inferred template counts. Generation probabilities in a later analysis came from a VDJ recombination model fitted to out-of-frame rearrangements, and those results were checked against IGoR. In a later analysis, TCR-TCR, TCR-HLA and TCR-CMV co-occurrence was scored with hypergeometric tests, and a repertoire-size bias correction was applied to TCR pairs. False discovery rates were estimated in a later analysis by permuting HLA or CMV assignments 20 times. In a later analysis, co-occurring TCRs were grouped using DBSCAN, with TCRdist sequence similarity added in when clustering inside HLA-allele-positive subsets. For co-occurrence clustering, repertoires with fewer than 30,000 or more than 120,000 public chains were excluded, along with a handful of repertoires with anomalous nucleotide sharing. TCRdb took over this immuneACCESS table, retaining in-frame rearrangements with V and J assigned. Such tables are incomplete; in checked studies, under half of the missing clones stem from an unresolved V gene, and the remainder is unexplained. Clone size and the V and J calls come from that table; the DNA yielded D and trimming. For this sample the table gives about 140,000 clones, of which 70% to 80% were detected only once. Jointly, the top ten make up around 2% of the sample.

The V and J ends are trimmed by 1 base and 0 bases, leaving 5 bases between them. Reading from cysteine to phenylalanine, the CDR3 counts 13 amino acids. The CDR3 DNA has 39 bases and is translated from base 1. Per the germline V gene, SQVTM is the CDR1 and ANQGSEA is the CDR2. Material: PBMCs. In this chain, TRBV29-1 is recombined with TRBJ2-3, with the identity of the D gene unclear. This TCR came from a man aged 30 to 45 in good health and CMV-seronegative. The sequenced DNA: TGCAGCGTTGAAGTCAGGAGCACAGATACGCAGTATTTT. Its translation is CSVEVRSTDTQYF.